This note documents a single TCR beta chain sequence. The antigen remains unidentified. Germline-derived CDR1 and CDR2 are MNHEY and SMNVEV (reference sequence). The CDR3 has 16 amino acids. V lost 5 bases, J lost 4 bases, and 11 bases stayed unmatched. This sample is drawn from a study of T cell repertoires in cytomegalovirus infection. Study-wide background: Carrying CMV and the relevant HLA type showed in public TCR beta signatures.

Study results and limitations: CMV carriers with the relevant HLA were identified by cumulative public TCR beta family frequency. Ex vivo responses were dominated by HLA-C-restricted CMV-specific TCR beta clonotypes.

TCRdb itself ran the reads through MiXCR, one entry per CDR3 protein. The sample yields hundreds of thousands of distinct CDR3 sequences, 24% seen once. The gene calls are TRBV27 and TRBJ2-1, with TRBD2 matching over 7 bases. The sequence derives from a human donor in good health (CMV status not recorded). Some clones in this sample may be carry-over from other donors' samples. The sample comprised CD8+ T cells from PBMCs. CDR3 sequence (DNA): TGTGCCAGCAGTCTATTCGGCCGGGACTATTACAATGAGCAGTTCTTC. Translating it yields CASSLFGRDYYNEQFF.